This is a list of T cell receptor beta chains from one sample in a study of blood T cell repertoires in COVID-19. Only in-frame clones appear in the TCRdb table, and some are missing; sequencing was by immunoSEQ multiplex PCR. The profile shows some 270,000 clones, 70% to 90% of them singletons. The specimen was peripheral blood. These receptors were taken from an older woman with acute or convalescent COVID-19. Both conserved end residues are part of each CDR3. A D gene is named only where the DNA matches it firmly. Only some rows state a clone size, as once, few, many or a class for expanded clones.

J: TRBJ1-1; V: TRBV19; size: NA; D: NA; DNA: TGTGCCAGTAGTAGACAGATCATGAACACTGAAGCTTTCTTT; CDR3: CASSRQIMNTEAFF
J: TRBJ2-2; V: TRBV18; size: NA; D: TRBD2; DNA: TGTGCCAGCTCACCACCGACCGGGGGGGACACCGGGGAGCTGTTTTTT; CDR3: CASSPPTGGDTGELFF
J: TRBJ2-1; V: TRBV5-1; size: NA; D: TRBD1; DNA: TGCGCCAGCACCTTGACAGGGTCGGGTGAGCAGTTCTTC; CDR3: CASTLTGSGEQFF
J: TRBJ2-3; V: TRBV5-1; size: NA; D: NA; DNA: TGCGCCAGCAGAAGGGGATCAGGCACAGATACGCAGTATTTT; CDR3: CASRRGSGTDTQYF
J: TRBJ1-6; V: TRBV3-1/TRBV3-2; size: NA; D: NA; DNA: TGTGCCAGCAGCCAAGATCCAGGGGTCTATTCACCCCTCCACTTT; CDR3: CASSQDPGVYSPLHF
J: TRBJ2-3; V: TRBV20-1; size: NA; D: TRBD2; DNA: TGCAGTGCTAGTGGCGGGGGGCCCTCCACCGACACAGATACGCAGTATTTT; CDR3: CSASGGGPSTDTDTQYF
J: TRBJ2-7; V: TRBV27; size: NA; D: NA; DNA: TGTGCCAGCAGTGGCCAGAGGGGGAGCTCCTACGAGCAGTACTTC; CDR3: CASSGQRGSSYEQYF
J: TRBJ2-2; V: TRBV4-2; size: NA; D: TRBD2; DNA: TGTGCCAGCAGCCAAGTGACCAGCGGGGGGGCTGGCGGGGAGCTGTTTTTT; CDR3: CASSQVTSGGAGGELFF
J: TRBJ1-2; V: TRBV10-3; size: NA; D: NA; DNA: TGTGCCATCAGTGGGGAGGGAAGGCTTACTGGCTACACCTTC; CDR3: CAISGEGRLTGYTF
J: TRBJ2-2; V: TRBV3-1/TRBV3-2; size: NA; D: NA; DNA: TGTGCCAGCAGCCAAGACAAGGGGGTCGACACCGGGGAGCTGTTTTTT; CDR3: CASSQDKGVDTGELFF
J: TRBJ1-5; V: TRBV3-1/TRBV3-2; size: NA; D: NA; DNA: TGTGCCAGCAGCCGGATGCGGTACGAACAGCCCCAGCATTTT; CDR3: CASSRMRYEQPQHF
J: TRBJ2-7; V: TRBV13; size: NA; D: TRBD1; DNA: TGTGCCAGCAGTTTATCCGGGACAGGGAACGAGCAGTACTTC; CDR3: CASSLSGTGNEQYF
J: TRBJ2-3; V: TRBV5-5; size: NA; D: NA; DNA: TGTGCCAGCAGCTTGGTTGCGGGCACAGATACGCAGTATTTT; CDR3: CASSLVAGTDTQYF
J: TRBJ2-7; V: TRBV14; size: NA; D: NA; DNA: TGTGCCAGCAGCCAAGTAGGATGGCAGGGGGGTTACGAGCAGTACTTC; CDR3: CASSQVGWQGGYEQYF
J: TRBJ1-1; V: TRBV27; size: NA; D: NA; DNA: TGTGCCAGCGGGAGATTCATGAACACTGAAGCTTTCTTT; CDR3: CASGRFMNTEAFF
J: TRBJ2-1; V: TRBV5-1; size: NA; D: NA; DNA: TGCGCCAGCAGCGTCCCCTTAGTCTCGCAGGATGAGCAGTTCTTC; CDR3: CASSVPLVSQDEQFF
J: TRBJ2-6; V: TRBV5-1; size: NA; D: NA; DNA: TGCGCCAGCAGCACCCGGGGTGAGGGAAGTTACTCTGGGGCCAACGTCCTGACTTTC; CDR3: CASSTRGEGSYSGANVLTF
J: TRBJ1-4; V: TRBV7-9; size: NA; D: NA; DNA: TGTGCCAGCAGCTCAGCGGCCCTTTGGGAAAAACTGTTTTTT; CDR3: CASSSAALWEKLFF
J: TRBJ1-1; V: TRBV5-6; size: few; D: TRBD1; DNA: TGTGCCAGCAGCGAGGGACAGCTCATGAACACTGAAGCTTTCTTT; CDR3: CASSEGQLMNTEAFF
J: TRBJ2-2; V: TRBV29-1; size: NA; D: NA; DNA: TGCAGCGTTGCGAGGGCAGGCCAGAACACCGGGGAGCTGTTTTTT; CDR3: CSVARAGQNTGELFF
J: TRBJ1-2; V: TRBV6-5; size: NA; D: TRBD1; DNA: TGTGCCAGCAGCTCGACAGGGGGTGGCTACACCTTC; CDR3: CASSSTGGGYTF
J: TRBJ2-7; V: TRBV6-5; size: NA; D: TRBD1; DNA: TGTGCCAGCAGAATGCGGGACAGGGGACCCTACGAGCAGTACTTC; CDR3: CASRMRDRGPYEQYF
J: TRBJ1-2; V: TRBV6-5; size: NA; D: TRBD1; DNA: TGTGCCAGCAGCCTGGACAGGGGAAAGCACTATGGCTACACCTTC; CDR3: CASSLDRGKHYGYTF
J: TRBJ2-3; V: TRBV3-1/TRBV3-2; size: NA; D: NA; DNA: TGTGCCAGCAGCCAAGAAGGGAGGTCTAGCTATACGCAGTATTTT; CDR3: CASSQEGRSSYTQYF